This T cell receptor beta chain appears in the sequencing data of a study of cytomegalovirus exposure and HLA in healthy donors. Germline loops: CDR1 LGHNA, CDR2 YNFKEQ. V lost 1 base and J 4 bases, leaving 13 bases between the germline ends. The CDR3 contains 15 residues. PCR employed 60 Vbeta and 13 Jbeta primers. TCRdb's copy holds only in-frame clones and misses some; the assay was immunoSEQ multiplex PCR. The sample comprises approximately 220,000 clones, roughly 80% of which are singletons, and approximately 2.9% rests with the top ten. The chain uses TRBV4-2 and TRBJ1-1; weak D call: TRBD1 (5 bases). This receptor was obtained from a man aged 25-40 years in good health and CMV-seronegative. The sequenced sample consisted of PBMCs. The CDR3 region has the DNA TGTGCCAGCAGCCAAGGGTCGACAGTACGCACTGAAGCTTTCTTT. Residues: CASSQGSTVRTEAFF.